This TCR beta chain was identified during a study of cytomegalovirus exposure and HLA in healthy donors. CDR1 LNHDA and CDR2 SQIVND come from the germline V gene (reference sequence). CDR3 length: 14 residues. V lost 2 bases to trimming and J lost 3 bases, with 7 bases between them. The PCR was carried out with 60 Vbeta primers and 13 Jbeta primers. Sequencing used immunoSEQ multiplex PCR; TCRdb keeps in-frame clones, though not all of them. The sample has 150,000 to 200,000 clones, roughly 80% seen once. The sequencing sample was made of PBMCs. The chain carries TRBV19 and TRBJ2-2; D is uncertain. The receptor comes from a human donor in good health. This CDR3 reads CASSISQYTGELFF. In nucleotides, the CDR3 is TGTGCCAGTAGTATATCACAGTACACCGGGGAGCTGTTTTTT.